This TCR beta chain was retrieved from a study of CXCR3-negative and CXCR3-positive naive CD8 T cells. Background on the study: Around 140 million TRB reads were obtained overall (about 1.5 +/- 0.3 million per library). Study-wide findings and caveats: Within a donor, both naive subsets shared TRBV-TRBJ usage, unlike memory cells. TRB CDR3s were more hydrophobic in CXCR3-positive than in CXCR3-negative naive cells. The naive subsets expressed comparable surface CD5, and the authors inferred TCR strength from TRB CDR3 properties.

In preparing the TRB cDNA libraries, 5' RACE with UMI labels was used. With the 5' RACE reads reprocessed, TCRdb shows one record per CDR3 protein and no DNA. Here the sample table reports under 150,000 distinct CDR3 sequences. Triplicate sorting captured about 320,000 cells each from every CD8+ T cell subset. Worth noting for this clonotype: What it binds is not known.

The CDR3 runs to 14 residues. Germline loops: CDR1 KGHDR, CDR2 SFDVKD. The sequence came from a human donor in good health. Some clones in this sample may be carry-over from other donors' samples. V is TRBV24-1 and J is TRBJ2-5. The sample consisted of naive CXCR3+ CD8+ T cells from blood. The subset is: CD45RO-CCR7+CD27+CD95- naive CD8+ T cells expressing CXCR3 (TNR3+). CDR3 residues: CATSDFNSQETQYF.